This is a list of T cell receptor beta chains from one sample in a study of cytomegalovirus exposure and HLA in healthy donors. Profiling relied on immunoSEQ multiplex PCR, and the TCRdb table lists in-frame clones only, not all of them. The sample consists of about 150,000 clones, 80% to 90% of them appearing once. Material: PBMCs. Source of these receptors: a girl aged 10 to 17 in good health and CMV-seropositive. Both conserved end residues are part of each CDR3. The order of the fields is D gene, V gene, clone size, J gene, CDR3 DNA, CDR3 protein. A D gene is named only where the DNA matches it firmly. Size is stated for part of the rows, as once, few or many counts, or as a class when the clone is expanded.

TRBD1	TRBV5-6	NA	TRBJ1-5	TGTGCCAGCAGCTTACAGGGGGTCAATCAGCCCCAGCATTTT	CASSLQGVNQPQHF
TRBD1	TRBV10-3	NA	TRBJ2-3	TGTGCCATCAGGAGGGGGCTCGGCTACGGTACGCAGTATTTT	CAIRRGLGYGTQYF
TRBD2	TRBV7-9	NA	TRBJ2-1	TGTGCCAGCAGCTTCCGCGGGGGGAGGAATGAGCAGTTCTTC	CASSFRGGRNEQFF
TRBD1	TRBV6-6	NA	TRBJ1-2	TGTGCCAGCGGGAGTCAGGGGGGCTATGGCTACACCTTC	CASGSQGGYGYTF
NA	TRBV12-2	NA	TRBJ2-1	TGTGCAAGTCGCTTAGCGAAGGACTCTACTCACAATGAGCAGTTCTTC	CASRLAKDSTHNEQFF
NA	TRBV7-9	NA	TRBJ1-1	TGTGCCAGCAGCGCAGGGTATGAAGCTTTCTTT	CASSAGYEAFF
NA	TRBV29-1	NA	TRBJ1-3	TGCAGCGTACAGGGAGATGGTGGAGACACCATATATTTT	CSVQGDGGDTIYF
NA	TRBV5-8	NA	TRBJ1-5	TGTGCCAGCGTCCGGGGAGTCGGCGGCAATCAGCCCCAGCATTTT	CASVRGVGGNQPQHF
NA	TRBV15	NA	TRBJ2-7	TGTGCCACCAGCAGAGATTTAGCTTACGAGCAGTACTTC	CATSRDLAYEQYF
NA	TRBV25-1	few	TRBJ2-7	TGTGCACCTTCAGGGTACTTAGGGAAGCAGTACTTC	CAPSGYLGKQYF
TRBD1	TRBV7-2	once	TRBJ2-7	TGTGCCAGCAGCTTTGGCAGGGGGAACGAGCAGTACTTC	CASSFGRGNEQYF
NA	TRBV10-3	NA	TRBJ1-2	TGTGCCATCAGTGAGAACAGACCCGAACTTAACTATGGCTACACCTTC	CAISENRPELNYGYTF
NA	TRBV9	NA	TRBJ1-1	TGTGCCAGCAGCGTAGGACCAGGAAACACTGAAGCTTTCTTT	CASSVGPGNTEAFF
TRBD2	TRBV6-6	NA	TRBJ2-7	TGTGCCAGCACGGGGGGGGCTACCTACGAGCAGTACTTC	CASTGGATYEQYF
NA	TRBV30	once	TRBJ1-1	TGTGCCTGGGGATCCGACAGGAACACTGAAGCTTTCTTT	CAWGSDRNTEAFF
NA	TRBV12-5	NA	TRBJ1-6	TGTGCTAGTGGTTTGGGGGGGGATAATTCACCCCTCCACTTT	CASGLGGDNSPLHF
NA	TRBV5-5	NA	TRBJ1-4	TGTGCCAGCAGCTTGGTACTATCGACTGAAAAACTGTTTTTT	CASSLVLSTEKLFF
NA	TRBV4-1	NA	TRBJ1-4	TGCGCCAGCAGCCCAGTCAGGACAACTAATGAAAAACTGTTTTTT	CASSPVRTTNEKLFF
NA	TRBV9	NA	TRBJ2-3	TGTGCCAGCAGCGTAAACTACTTAAGCACAGATACGCAGTATTTT	CASSVNYLSTDTQYF
NA	TRBV4-1	NA	TRBJ1-2	TGCGCCAGCAGCCAAAGAGACTATGGCTACACCTTC	CASSQRDYGYTF
NA	TRBV28	few	TRBJ1-2	TGTGCCAGCAGTCCTCCGGGGGTCGTCTATGGCTACACCTTC	CASSPPGVVYGYTF
NA	TRBV4-1	NA	TRBJ1-3	TGCGCCAGCAGCCAGGGGGCGGGTAGGGACACCATATATTTT	CASSQGAGRDTIYF
NA	TRBV5-1	NA	TRBJ2-7	TGCGCCAGCAGCTACCGGGCAGGGCCCTCCTACGAGCAGTACTTC	CASSYRAGPSYEQYF
TRBD2	TRBV9	NA	TRBJ2-2	TGTGCCAGCAGCCCTAGCGGGGGGAGGTCCGGGGAGCTGTTTTTT	CASSPSGGRSGELFF
NA	TRBV13	NA	TRBJ1-2	TGTGCCAGCAGCTTGGGCAGCTATGGCTACACCTTC	CASSLGSYGYTF
TRBD1	TRBV19	NA	TRBJ2-6	TGTGCCAGTAAGACCGGGACAGACATCTCTGGGGCCAACGTCCTGACTTTC	CASKTGTDISGANVLTF
TRBD2	TRBV5-1	NA	TRBJ2-1	TGCGCCAGCAGCGTGATACGGGGGGTCGCCACCAATGAGCAGTTCTTC	CASSVIRGVATNEQFF
TRBD1	TRBV4-1	NA	TRBJ2-7	TGCGCCAGCAGCCCTCCGAGGACAGGGGATTTCCGCGAGCAGTACTTC	CASSPPRTGDFREQYF
TRBD2	TRBV9	NA	TRBJ2-1	TGTGCCAGCAGCGAAAGCGGGGGGGTGTTTAATGAGCAGTTCTTC	CASSESGGVFNEQFF
NA	TRBV2	NA	TRBJ1-1	TGTGCCAGCACCGCCCCCCCGGGTGTCGCTTTCTTT	CASTAPPGVAFF
NA	TRBV27	few	TRBJ2-6	TGTGCCAGCAGTACCCCAGGGGCTGGGGCCAACGTCCTGACTTTC	CASSTPGAGANVLTF
NA	TRBV9	NA	TRBJ2-3	TGTGCCAGCAGCGTACAGGGTACAGATACGCAGTATTTT	CASSVQGTDTQYF
TRBD1	TRBV19	NA	TRBJ1-1	TGTGCCAGTAGTATAGGGGACAGGTTAAAGAACACTGAAGCTTTCTTT	CASSIGDRLKNTEAFF
NA	TRBV4-1	NA	TRBJ1-2	TGCGCCAGCAGCCCGTCCTCAGTTTATGGCTACACCTTC	CASSPSSVYGYTF
NA	TRBV5-4	NA	TRBJ2-5	TGTGCCAGCAGCTTGGAGGGGACACAAGAGACCCAGTACTTC	CASSLEGTQETQYF
NA	TRBV2	NA	TRBJ1-2	TGTGCCAGCGGTACGGCTAACTATGGCTACACCTTC	CASGTANYGYTF
TRBD1	TRBV6-6	NA	TRBJ2-2	TGTGCCAGCTCCCGGGACAGGGGGCCCGGGGAGCTGTTTTTT	CASSRDRGPGELFF
NA	TRBV4-1	NA	TRBJ2-5	TGCGCCAGCAGCCAAGATGGAGCCCGGGAGGAGACCCAGTACTTC	CASSQDGAREETQYF
TRBD1	TRBV30	NA	TRBJ1-1	TGTGCCTGGGCGGGGACAGGGGGGTTTTTAGACGCTTTCTTT	CAWAGTGGFLDAFF
TRBD1	TRBV7-9	NA	TRBJ1-1	TGTGCCAGCAGAGGGACAGGTTCCCCTGAAGCTTTCTTT	CASRGTGSPEAFF
TRBD1	TRBV7-9	NA	TRBJ1-4	TGTGCCAGCAGAAGGGGGCCTAATGAAAAACTGTTTTTT	CASRRGPNEKLFF
TRBD1	TRBV7-9	NA	TRBJ1-1	TGTGCCAGCAGCCCCTACGGGACAGGGTGGAGGGACACTGAAGCTTTCTTT	CASSPYGTGWRDTEAFF
NA	TRBV15	NA	TRBJ2-5	TGTGCCACCAGCAGAGATGCACGGGGCCAAGAGACCCAGTACTTC	CATSRDARGQETQYF
TRBD1	TRBV5-1	NA	TRBJ1-5	TGCGCCAGCAGCTTGGGAGGGGGCGATCAGCCCCAGCATTTT	CASSLGGGDQPQHF
NA	TRBV5-5	NA	TRBJ2-7	TGTGCCAGCAGCTTTGGGGCCTACGCATACGAGCAGTACTTC	CASSFGAYAYEQYF
TRBD2	TRBV5-4	NA	TRBJ2-1	TGTGCCAGCAGCTTGCCGGGGGGGTCCTACAATGAGCAGTTCTTC	CASSLPGGSYNEQFF
NA	TRBV6-6	few	TRBJ2-6	TGTGCCAGCACGGGATCGGGGGTCGGGGCCAACGTCCTGACTTTC	CASTGSGVGANVLTF
NA	TRBV19	NA	TRBJ1-5	TGTGCCAGTAGTTCAGGGGAAGGCTTTCAGCCCCAGCATTTT	CASSSGEGFQPQHF
NA	TRBV19	NA	TRBJ1-1	TGTGCCAGTAGTATTCGGGGGGCGAACACTGAAGCTTTCTTT	CASSIRGANTEAFF
NA	TRBV2	NA	TRBJ1-1	TGTGCCAGCAGTCCCGAGCTGAACACTGAAGCTTTCTTT	CASSPELNTEAFF
TRBD1	TRBV4-1	NA	TRBJ2-1	TGCGCCAGCAGCCAACACCCCCCGGACAGGATACCAAGGAGCTCCTACAATGAGCAGTTCTTC	CASSQHPPDRIPRSSYNEQFF
NA	TRBV7-3	NA	TRBJ2-7	TGTGCCAGCAGCTTAGGTGAGACAGAAGCCACCTTC	CASSLGETEATF
TRBD2	TRBV2	NA	TRBJ2-7	TGTGCCAGTGCTAGCGGGGCGCCCTACGAGCAGTACTTC	CASASGAPYEQYF
TRBD1	TRBV6-6	few	TRBJ1-5	TGTGCCAGCAGCCTCGGACAGGAGACCAATCAGCCCCAGCATTTT	CASSLGQETNQPQHF
NA	TRBV29-1	NA	TRBJ1-1	TGCAGCGTTGAGGGGAGAATGAACACTGAAGCTTTCTTT	CSVEGRMNTEAFF
TRBD1	TRBV11-3	NA	TRBJ1-1	TGTGCCAGCAGCTCGGGACAGACGAACACTGAAGCTTTCTTT	CASSSGQTNTEAFF
TRBD2	TRBV23-1	NA	TRBJ2-1	TGCGCCAGCTCCGTTCCGGGGGGGCTGTACAATGAGCAGTTCTTC	CASSVPGGLYNEQFF
TRBD1	TRBV14	NA	TRBJ1-3	TGTGCCAGCAGCCGACAGGGGATTAGAGGAAACACCATATATTTT	CASSRQGIRGNTIYF
TRBD1	TRBV7-9	NA	TRBJ2-7	TGTGCCAGCAGCTCCGGATTGGGGGACAGGGTTACGTACGAGCAGTACTTC	CASSSGLGDRVTYEQYF